The T cell receptor (beta chain) described here comes from a study of human T cells and chemical hapten exposure. Study at large: Sensitization applied 2% DPC to approximately 2 cm by approximately 2 cm of upper inner arm skin.

Time point described: pre-sensitization, week 0. Treatment described: therapeutic diphenylcyclopropenone sensitization with weekly scalp DPC. TCRdb re-called the RACE reads with MiXCR, one entry per CDR3 protein. The sample lists some 60,000 distinct CDR3 sequences; roughly 12% were seen once. This clonotype was counted ten times or more. The clonotype originates from a woman aged 40 to 50 with alopecia areata. Some clones in this sample may be carry-over from other donors' samples. The input for sequencing was whole blood, taken in connection with sensitization to the hapten diphenylcyclopropenone (DPC).

CDR3 amino acids: CSATLSGNEQYF. The CDR3 nucleotides are TGCAGTGCTACCCTCAGCGGTAACGAGCAGTACTTC. This chain connects TRBV20-1 to TRBJ2-7; D may be TRBD2 (5 bases). The CDR3 has 12 amino acids. The ends were cut back, 4 bases at V and 5 bases at J, with 12 bases in the middle. In germline, CDR1 is DFQATT, CDR2 SNEGSKA (reference sequence).